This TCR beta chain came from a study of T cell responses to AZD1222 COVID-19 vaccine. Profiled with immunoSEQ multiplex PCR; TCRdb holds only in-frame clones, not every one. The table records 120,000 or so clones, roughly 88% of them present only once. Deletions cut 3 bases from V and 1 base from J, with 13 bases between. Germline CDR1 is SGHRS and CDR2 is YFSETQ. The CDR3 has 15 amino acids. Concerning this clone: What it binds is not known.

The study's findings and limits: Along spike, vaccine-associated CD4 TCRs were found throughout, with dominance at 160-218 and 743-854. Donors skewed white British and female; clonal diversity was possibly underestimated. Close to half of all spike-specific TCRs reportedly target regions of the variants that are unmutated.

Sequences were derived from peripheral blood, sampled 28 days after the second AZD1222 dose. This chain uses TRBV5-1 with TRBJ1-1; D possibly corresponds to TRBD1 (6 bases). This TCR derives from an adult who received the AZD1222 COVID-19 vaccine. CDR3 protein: CASSSKGDKNTEAFF. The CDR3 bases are TGCGCCAGCAGCTCTAAGGGGGATAAGAACACTGAAGCTTTCTTT. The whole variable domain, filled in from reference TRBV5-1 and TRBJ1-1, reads KAGVTQTPRYLIKTRGQQVTLSCSPISGHRSVSWYQQTPGQGLQFLFEYFSETQRNKGNFPGRFSGRQFSNSRSEMNVSTLELGDSALYLCASSSKGDKNTEAFFGQGTRLTVV.